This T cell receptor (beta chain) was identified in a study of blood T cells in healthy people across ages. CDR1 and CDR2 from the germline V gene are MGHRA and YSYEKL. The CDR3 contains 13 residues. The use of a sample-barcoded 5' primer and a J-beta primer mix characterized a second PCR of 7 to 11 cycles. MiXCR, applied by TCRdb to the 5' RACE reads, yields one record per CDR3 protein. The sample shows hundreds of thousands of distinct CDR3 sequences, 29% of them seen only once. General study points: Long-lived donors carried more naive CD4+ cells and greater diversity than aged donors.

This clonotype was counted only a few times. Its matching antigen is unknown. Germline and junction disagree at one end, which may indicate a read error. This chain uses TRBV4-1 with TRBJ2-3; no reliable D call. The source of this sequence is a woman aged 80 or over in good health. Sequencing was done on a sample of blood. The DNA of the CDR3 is TGCGCCAGCAGCCAAGCGGGCACAGATACGCAGTGTTTT. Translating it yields CASSQAGTDTQCF.